The sequence of this T cell receptor beta chain was determined in a study of blood T cell repertoires in COVID-19. For the study at large: COVID-19 samples, acute and convalescent, were from the United States, Italy and Spain.

This CDR3 spans 16 amino acids. V was clipped by 2 bases and J by 4 bases, with 15 bases between them. Germline V gene data show CDR1 as MGHRA and CDR2 as YSYEKL. Assay used: immunoSEQ multiplex PCR; TCRdb lists only in-frame clones, some missing. This sample has roughly 250,000 clones, with 75% to 85% found just once. Material: peripheral blood. The chain links TRBV4-1 to TRBJ1-3; tentative D call: TRBD1 (6 bases). The TCR sequence derives from a woman aged 60-75 years with active or convalescent COVID-19. The CDR3 DNA reads as TGCGCCAGCAGCCAAACAAACACAGGGTTGGGAAACACCATATATTTT. Its protein is CASSQTNTGLGNTIYF.